The 4 T cell receptor beta chains reported below all come from one sample, sequenced in a study of T cells in localized non-small cell lung cancer. Sequencing was performed with immunoSEQ multiplex PCR; in TCRdb, only in-frame clones are kept and a portion is missing. Among under 5,000 clones listed, more than 25% were seen once. The sequenced sample was lung tumor tissue, obtained before any cancer treatment. These receptors were collected from a male donor at least 60 years old with stage III lung adenocarcinoma.

This clone has more than one count but fewer than ten. V and J are TRBV11-3 and TRBJ2-1; 9 nucleotides match TRBD1. CDR1 is SGHNT, CDR2 YENEEA, per germline. The V gene end was trimmed by 5 bases and the J gene end by 4 bases; junction bases not matched to a gene: 6. This CDR3 contains 15 residues. For the CDR3, the DNA is TGTGCCAGCAGCGCCAACAGGGGGCTTTACAATGAGCAGTTCTTC. Translating gives CASSANRGLYNEQFF.

This clone has just a few counts. The chain employs TRBV19 and TRBJ1-5, with D hard to call. The CDR3 loop spans 12 amino acids. Trimming pared 3 bases from V and 6 bases from J, leaving 6 bases between. Germline assignment: CDR1 LNHDA and CDR2 SQIVND (reference sequence). Here the CDR3 reads CASSMGSQPQHF. Written as DNA, the CDR3 is TGTGCCAGTAGTATGGGGAGTCAGCCCCAGCATTTT.

This rearrangement joins TRBV9 to TRBJ1-2; 8 positions agree with TRBD1. CDR3 length equals 15 residues. Per germline, CDR1 SGDLS and CDR2 YYNGEE. Unmatched junction bases numbered 14, after V lost 5 bases and J lost 8 bases. CDR3 bases: TGTGCCAGCAGTGTAAGGCAGGGGGCTCTATACGGCTACACCTTC. Its protein product is CASSVRQGALYGYTF.

The CDR3 sequence is CSVVTGFRNEQFF. The DNA for the CDR3 is TGCAGCGTTGTTACAGGGTTCCGGAATGAGCAGTTCTTC. The chain has TRBV29-1 and TRBJ2-1; TRBD1 is a possible D gene (6 bases). Germline CDR1 reads SQVTM; CDR2 reads ANQGSEA. The CDR3 spans 13 residues. V was cut by 4 bases and J by 7 bases, with 14 bases left in between.